The present T cell receptor (beta chain) was sequenced within a study of shared clonotypes between healthy human individuals. Study-wide findings and caveats: Richness estimates generally favored naive over memory subsets. Unshared clonotypes carried lower generation probabilities than those common to all four donors.

Generated by immunoSEQ multiplex PCR, the TCRdb table keeps only in-frame clones and is missing some. The data contain approximately 840,000 clones, roughly 96% of them singletons. This clone is a singleton in its sample. Its antigen is undetermined. Trimming left V 2 bases short and J 3 bases short, with 20 bases between. The germline V gene has CDR1 GTSNPN and CDR2 SVGIG (reference sequence). The CDR3 spans 16 residues. Naive CD8 isolation took CD45RO-negative cells positively selected for CCR7 and excluded terminally differentiated effector memory CD45RA+ cells. The clonotype comes from a man aged 25-40 years in good health. The chain is built from TRBV30 and TRBJ2-7; D possibly corresponds to TRBD2 (6 bases). The sequencing sample was made of naive CD8+ T cells sorted from blood. In nucleotides, the CDR3 is TGTGCCTGGAGTTATGCCCGGGAGAACATTGTCTACGAGCAGTACTTC. It is translated as CAWSYARENIVYEQYF.